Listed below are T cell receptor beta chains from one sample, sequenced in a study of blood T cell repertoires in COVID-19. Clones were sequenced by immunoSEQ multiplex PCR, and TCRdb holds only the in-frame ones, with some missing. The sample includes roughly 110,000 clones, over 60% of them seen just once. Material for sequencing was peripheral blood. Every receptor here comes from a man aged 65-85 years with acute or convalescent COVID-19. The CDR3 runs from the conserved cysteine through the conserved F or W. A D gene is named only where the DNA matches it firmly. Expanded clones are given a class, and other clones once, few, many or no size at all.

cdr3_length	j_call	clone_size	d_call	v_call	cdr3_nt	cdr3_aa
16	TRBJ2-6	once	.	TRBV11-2	TGTGCCAGCAGCTTAGACAGGGTAGATGGGGCCAACGTCCTGACTTTC	CASSLDRVDGANVLTF
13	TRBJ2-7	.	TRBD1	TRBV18	TGTGCCAGCTCACCACCTAACAGGGGCGAGCAGTACTTC	CASSPPNRGEQYF
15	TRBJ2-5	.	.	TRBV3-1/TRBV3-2	TGTGCCAGCAGCCAAACGCTCGGGAGTCAAGAGACCCAGTACTTC	CASSQTLGSQETQYF
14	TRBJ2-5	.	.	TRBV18	TGTGCCAGCTCACCGGGCAGATTAAAAGAGACCCAGTACTTC	CASSPGRLKETQYF
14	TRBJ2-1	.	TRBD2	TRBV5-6	TGTGCCAGCAGCTTAGGACTAGGAGGAAATGAGCAGTTCTTC	CASSLGLGGNEQFF
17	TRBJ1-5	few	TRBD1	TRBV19	TGTGCCAGTAGTATAGAAAAGGGACAGCATAGCAATCAGCCCCAGCATTTT	CASSIEKGQHSNQPQHF
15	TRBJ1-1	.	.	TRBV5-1	TGCGCCAGCAGCTTGGCCCCAGGGATGAACACTGAAGCTTTCTTT	CASSLAPGMNTEAFF
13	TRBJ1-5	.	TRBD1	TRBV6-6	TGTGCCAGCAGCGACAGGGGGATTCAGCCCCAGCATTTT	CASSDRGIQPQHF
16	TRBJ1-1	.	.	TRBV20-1	TGCAGTGCTAGTCAAGGGGCCGGCCTTACATACACTGAAGCTTTCTTT	CSASQGAGLTYTEAFF
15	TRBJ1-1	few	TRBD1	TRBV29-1	TGCAGCGTTGAAGATTGGGAACCGGGACAGGGGTGGGCTTTCTTT	CSVEDWEPGQGWAFF
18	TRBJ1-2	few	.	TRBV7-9	TGTGCCAGCAGGTTTATTATGGACAGTATTGTAACTAACTATGGCTACACCTTC	CASRFIMDSIVTNYGYTF